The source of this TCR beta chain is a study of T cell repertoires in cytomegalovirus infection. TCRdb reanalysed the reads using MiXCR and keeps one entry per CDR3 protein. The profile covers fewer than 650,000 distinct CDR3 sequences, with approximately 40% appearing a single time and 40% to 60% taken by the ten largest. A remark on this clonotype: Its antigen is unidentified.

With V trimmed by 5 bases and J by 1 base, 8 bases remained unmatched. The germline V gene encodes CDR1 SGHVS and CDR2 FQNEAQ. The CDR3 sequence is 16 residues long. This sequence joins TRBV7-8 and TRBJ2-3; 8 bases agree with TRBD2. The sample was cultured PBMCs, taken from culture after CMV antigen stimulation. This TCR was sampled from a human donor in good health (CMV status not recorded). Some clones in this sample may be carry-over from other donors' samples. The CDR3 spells CASSHLTSAGTDTQYF. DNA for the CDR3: TGTGCCAGCAGCCACCTGACTAGCGCCGGCACAGATACGCAGTATTTT.